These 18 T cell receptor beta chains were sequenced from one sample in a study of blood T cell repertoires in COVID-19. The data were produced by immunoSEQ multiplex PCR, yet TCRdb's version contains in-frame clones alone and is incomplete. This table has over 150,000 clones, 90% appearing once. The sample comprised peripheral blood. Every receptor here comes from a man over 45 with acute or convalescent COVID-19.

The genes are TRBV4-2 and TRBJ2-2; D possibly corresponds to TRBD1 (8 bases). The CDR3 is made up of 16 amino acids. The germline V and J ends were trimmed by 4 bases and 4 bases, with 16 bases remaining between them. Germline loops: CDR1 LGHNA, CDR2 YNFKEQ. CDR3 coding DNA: TGTGCCAGCAGCCTCTCGGACAGGGAGGGCACCGGGGAGCTGTTTTTT. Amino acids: CASSLSDREGTGELFF.

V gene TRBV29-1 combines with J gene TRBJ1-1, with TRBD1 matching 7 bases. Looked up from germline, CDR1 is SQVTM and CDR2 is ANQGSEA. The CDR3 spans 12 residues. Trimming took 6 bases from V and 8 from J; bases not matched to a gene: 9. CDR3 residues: CSVDKTGREAFF. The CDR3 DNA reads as TGCAGCGTGGACAAGACAGGGAGGGAAGCTTTCTTT.

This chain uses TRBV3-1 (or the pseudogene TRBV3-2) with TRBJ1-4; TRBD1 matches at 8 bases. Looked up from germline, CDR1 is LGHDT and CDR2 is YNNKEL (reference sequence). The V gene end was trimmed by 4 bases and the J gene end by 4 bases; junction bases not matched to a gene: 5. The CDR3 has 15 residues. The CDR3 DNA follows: TGTGCCAGCAGCCGACGGACAGGGCTTAATGAAAAACTGTTTTTT. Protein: CASSRRTGLNEKLFF.

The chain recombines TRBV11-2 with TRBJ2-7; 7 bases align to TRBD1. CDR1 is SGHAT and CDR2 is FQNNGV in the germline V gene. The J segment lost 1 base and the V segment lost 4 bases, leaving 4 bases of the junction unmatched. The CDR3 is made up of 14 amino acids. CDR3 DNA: TGTGCCAGCAGCTCAAGGGACAGATCCTACGAGCAGTACGTC. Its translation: CASSSRDRSYEQYV.

The CDR3 is CASSYSAGIAYEQYV. DNA of the CDR3: TGTGCCAGCAGTTACTCAGCGGGGATCGCTTACGAGCAGTACGTC. This chain uses TRBV6-2 or TRBV6-3 with TRBJ2-7; 7 bases are shared with TRBD2. Germline values: CDR1 MNHEY, CDR2 SVGEGT. V was pared by 0 bases and J by 4 bases, with 6 bases of the junction left unmatched. The CDR3 extends over 15 amino acids.

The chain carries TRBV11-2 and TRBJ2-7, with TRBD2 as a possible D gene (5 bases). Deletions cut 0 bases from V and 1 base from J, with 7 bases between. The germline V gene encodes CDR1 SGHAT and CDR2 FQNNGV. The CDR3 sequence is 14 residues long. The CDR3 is CASSLDRLSYEQYF. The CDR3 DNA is TGTGCCAGCAGCTTAGATCGACTATCCTACGAGCAGTACTTC.

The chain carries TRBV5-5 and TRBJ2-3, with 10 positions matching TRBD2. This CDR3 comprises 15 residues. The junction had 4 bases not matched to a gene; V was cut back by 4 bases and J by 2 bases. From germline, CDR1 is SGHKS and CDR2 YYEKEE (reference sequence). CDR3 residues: CASSQGLADTDTQYF. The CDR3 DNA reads TGTGCCAGCAGCCAAGGACTAGCGGACACAGATACGCAGTATTTT.

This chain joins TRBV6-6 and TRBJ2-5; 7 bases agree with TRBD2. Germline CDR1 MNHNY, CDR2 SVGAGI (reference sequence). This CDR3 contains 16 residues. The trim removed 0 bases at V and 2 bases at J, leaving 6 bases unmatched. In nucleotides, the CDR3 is TGTGCCAGCAGTTACTCAGGGCTAGCGGATCAAGAGACCCAGTACTTC. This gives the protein CASSYSGLADQETQYF.

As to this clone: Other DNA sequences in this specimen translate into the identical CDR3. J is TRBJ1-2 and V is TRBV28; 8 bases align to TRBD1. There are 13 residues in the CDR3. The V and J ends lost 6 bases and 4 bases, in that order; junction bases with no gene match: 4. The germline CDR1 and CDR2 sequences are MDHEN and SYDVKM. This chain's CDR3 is CASSPGTGYGYTF. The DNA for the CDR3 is TGTGCCAGCAGCCCTGGGACAGGCTATGGCTACACCTTC.

CDR3 sequence: CASSGIRQVEQYF. For the CDR3, the DNA is TGCGCCAGCAGCGGAATTAGACAGGTCGAGCAGTACTTC. The chain joins TRBV5-1 to TRBJ2-7; D perhaps matches TRBD1 (6 bases). CDR3 length: 13 amino acids. Germline V gene data show CDR1 as SGHRS and CDR2 as YFSETQ. Between the trimmed V and J ends, which lost 4 bases and 6 bases, there was a span of 14 bases.

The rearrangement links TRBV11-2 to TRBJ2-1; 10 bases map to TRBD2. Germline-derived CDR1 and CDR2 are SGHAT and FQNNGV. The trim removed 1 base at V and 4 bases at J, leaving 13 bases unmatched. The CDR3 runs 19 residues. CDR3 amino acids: CASSLGVQAGGPVYNEQFF. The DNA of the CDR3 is TGTGCCAGCAGCTTAGGAGTTCAAGCGGGAGGGCCTGTTTACAATGAGCAGTTCTTC. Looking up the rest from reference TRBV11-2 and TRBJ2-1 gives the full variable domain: EAGVAQSPRYKIIEKRQSVAFWCNPISGHATLYWYQQILGQGPKLLIQFQNNGVVDDSQLPKDRFSAERLKGVDSTLKIQPAKLEDSAVYLCASSLGVQAGGPVYNEQFFGPGTRLTVL.

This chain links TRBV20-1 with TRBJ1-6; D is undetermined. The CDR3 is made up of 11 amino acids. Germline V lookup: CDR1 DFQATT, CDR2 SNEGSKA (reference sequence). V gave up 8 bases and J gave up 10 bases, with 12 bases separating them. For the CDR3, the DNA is TGCAGTTCGATGGGCGGGTCACCCCTCCACTTT. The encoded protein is CSSMGGSPLHF.

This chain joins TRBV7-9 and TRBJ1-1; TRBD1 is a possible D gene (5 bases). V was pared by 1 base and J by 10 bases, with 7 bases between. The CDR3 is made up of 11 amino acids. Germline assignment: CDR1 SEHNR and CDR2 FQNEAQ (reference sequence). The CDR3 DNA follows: TGTGCCAGCAGCTTAGTCGACAGAGCTTTCTTT. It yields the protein CASSLVDRAFF. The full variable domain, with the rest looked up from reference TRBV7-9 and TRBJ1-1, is DTGVSQNPRHKITKRGQNVTFRCDPISEHNRLYWYRQTLGQGPEFLTYFQNEAQLEKSRLLSDRFSAERPKGSFSTLEIQRTEQGDSAMYLCASSLVDRAFFGQGTRLTVV.

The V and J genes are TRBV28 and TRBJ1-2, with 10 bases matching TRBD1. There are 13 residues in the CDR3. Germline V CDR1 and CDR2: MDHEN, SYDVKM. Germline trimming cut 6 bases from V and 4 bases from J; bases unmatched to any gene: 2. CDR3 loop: CASRTGGGYGYTF. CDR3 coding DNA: TGTGCCAGCAGGACAGGGGGCGGCTATGGCTACACCTTC.

The CDR3 nucleotides are TGTGCCAGCAGACTAGCCCCGACAGGGTCTGGCTACACCTTC. It translates to CASRLAPTGSGYTF. This chain uses TRBV28 with TRBJ1-2; 7 nucleotides match TRBD1. V lost 6 bases to trimming and J lost 7 bases; unmatched junction nucleotides: 11. The CDR3 runs 14 residues. The germline CDR1 and CDR2 sequences are MDHEN and SYDVKM.

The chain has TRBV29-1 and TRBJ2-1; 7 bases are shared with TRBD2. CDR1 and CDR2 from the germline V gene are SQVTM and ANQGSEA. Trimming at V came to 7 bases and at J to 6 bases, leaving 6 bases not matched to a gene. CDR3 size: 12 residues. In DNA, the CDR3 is TGCAGCGCCAAACCGGGGGGCAATGAGCAGTTCTTC. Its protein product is CSAKPGGNEQFF.

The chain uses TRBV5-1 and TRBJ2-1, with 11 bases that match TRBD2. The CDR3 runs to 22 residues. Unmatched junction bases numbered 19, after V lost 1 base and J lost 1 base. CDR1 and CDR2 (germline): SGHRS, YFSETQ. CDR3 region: CASSLLRQGASGRRRSYNEQFF. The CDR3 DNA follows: TGCGCCAGCAGCTTGCTTAGACAGGGAGCTAGCGGGAGGAGAAGGTCCTACAATGAGCAGTTCTTC.

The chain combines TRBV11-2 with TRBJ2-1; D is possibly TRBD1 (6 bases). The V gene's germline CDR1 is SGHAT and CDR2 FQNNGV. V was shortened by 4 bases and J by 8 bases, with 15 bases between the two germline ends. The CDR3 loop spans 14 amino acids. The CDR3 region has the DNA TGTGCCAGCAGCTCCCTAGCCTCAGGGGATGAGCAGTTCTTC. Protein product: CASSSLASGDEQFF.